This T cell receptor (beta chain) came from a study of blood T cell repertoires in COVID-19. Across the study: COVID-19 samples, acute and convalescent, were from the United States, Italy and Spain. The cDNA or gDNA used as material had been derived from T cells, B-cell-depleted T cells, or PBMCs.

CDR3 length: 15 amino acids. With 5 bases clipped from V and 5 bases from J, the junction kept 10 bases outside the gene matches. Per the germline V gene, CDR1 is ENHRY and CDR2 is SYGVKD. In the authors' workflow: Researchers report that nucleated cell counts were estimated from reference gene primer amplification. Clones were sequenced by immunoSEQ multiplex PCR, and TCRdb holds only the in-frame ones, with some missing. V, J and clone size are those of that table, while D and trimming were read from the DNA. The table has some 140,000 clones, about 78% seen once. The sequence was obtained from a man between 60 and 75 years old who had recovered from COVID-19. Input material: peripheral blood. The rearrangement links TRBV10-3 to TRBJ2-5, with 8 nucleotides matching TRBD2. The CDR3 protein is CAISPGGGHTETQYF. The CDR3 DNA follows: TGTGCCATCAGTCCTGGCGGGGGGCATACGGAGACCCAGTACTTC.